This T cell receptor (beta chain) was found in a study of control samples from healthy donors and cancer patients. Method: immunoSEQ multiplex PCR; TCRdb's copy keeps in-frame clones and lacks some. The sample has around 110,000 clones, 85% to 90% seen once. The ends lost 5 bases at V and 4 bases at J; junction bases unmatched: 9. CDR3 size: 15 residues. From germline, CDR1 is SGHVS and CDR2 FQNEAQ. Sequencing used PBMCs. The chain has TRBV7-8 and TRBJ2-3, with 7 bases matching TRBD2. This clonotype was sampled from a woman in her forties or fifties with colorectal cancer. The CDR3: CASSRGQGLSDTQYF. Written as DNA, the CDR3 is TGTGCCAGCAGCCGAGGGCAGGGACTATCAGATACGCAGTATTTT.